This is a list of T cell receptor beta chains from one sample in a study of identical twins. TCRdb re-called the 5' RACE reads through MiXCR, storing one row per CDR3 protein. The table lists about 920,000 distinct CDR3 sequences, around 12% of them singletons. This same sample was also part of a study on yellow fever vaccine responses in identical twins.

Input material: PBMCs. The receptors here all came from a young woman in good health. Both conserved end residues are trimmed from each CDR3.

cdr3_aa: ASRRLAGAISSDTQY
cdr3_length: 15
v_call: TRBV6-1

cdr3_aa: ASRKPGLAYNEQF
cdr3_length: 13
v_call: TRBV6-2/TRBV6-3

cdr3_aa: ASSEVRRDRVSTGELF
cdr3_length: 16
v_call: TRBV6-1

cdr3_aa: ASSSGTSGGYTGELF
cdr3_length: 15
v_call: TRBV12-3/TRBV12-4

cdr3_aa: ASSIAPASGYTGELF
cdr3_length: 15
v_call: TRBV19

cdr3_aa: ASSFIRTSGYQETQY
cdr3_length: 15
v_call: TRBV11-2

cdr3_aa: ASSPGGGGAGEKLF
cdr3_length: 14
v_call: TRBV12-3/TRBV12-4

cdr3_aa: SVVLGAGELF
cdr3_length: 10
v_call: TRBV29-1

cdr3_aa: SAKVGETQY
cdr3_length: 9
v_call: TRBV20-1

cdr3_aa: ASSEDGGLQPQH
cdr3_length: 12
v_call: TRBV6-1

cdr3_aa: SVPRGSTEAF
cdr3_length: 10
v_call: TRBV29-1

cdr3_aa: ASSDFSMTLNYGYT
cdr3_length: 14
v_call: TRBV6-1

cdr3_aa: ASSITDRAFGLSSYNEQF
cdr3_length: 18
v_call: TRBV19

cdr3_aa: ATAAGGWLNEQF
cdr3_length: 12
v_call: TRBV24-1

cdr3_aa: ASRPTAGANVLT
cdr3_length: 12
v_call: TRBV7-3

cdr3_aa: AISESIRAGEETQY
cdr3_length: 14
v_call: TRBV10-3

cdr3_aa: ASSGNRGGDGELF
cdr3_length: 13
v_call: TRBV12-3/TRBV12-4

cdr3_aa: SVERFGGSFNEQF
cdr3_length: 13
v_call: TRBV29-1

cdr3_aa: ASSPRAGGRDTQY
cdr3_length: 13
v_call: TRBV27

cdr3_aa: SVGSDGAPQETQY
cdr3_length: 13
v_call: TRBV29-1

cdr3_aa: SVELSPYNEQF
cdr3_length: 11
v_call: TRBV29-1

cdr3_aa: AISESGDRDVLYEQY
cdr3_length: 15
v_call: TRBV10-3

cdr3_aa: SVQGIGNYNEQF
cdr3_length: 12
v_call: TRBV29-1

cdr3_aa: ASSDWGGNEQF
cdr3_length: 11
v_call: TRBV6-4

cdr3_aa: ASSEGTGSYEQY
cdr3_length: 12
v_call: TRBV2

cdr3_aa: ASSEWSSGAQETQY
cdr3_length: 14
v_call: TRBV2

cdr3_aa: ATTSGATGELF
cdr3_length: 11
v_call: TRBV15

cdr3_aa: ASSFSGLGFDTQY
cdr3_length: 13
v_call: TRBV12-3/TRBV12-4

cdr3_aa: ASSISGEQF
cdr3_length: 9
v_call: TRBV7-3

cdr3_aa: ASSLRNFNEQF
cdr3_length: 11
v_call: TRBV7-9

cdr3_aa: ASTQIAGGLNEQF
cdr3_length: 13
v_call: TRBV3-1

cdr3_aa: ASVVPNTEAF
cdr3_length: 10
v_call: TRBV28

cdr3_aa: ASSLRRETSTDTQY
cdr3_length: 14
v_call: TRBV5-1

cdr3_aa: ASSLPFRGGQETQY
cdr3_length: 14
v_call: TRBV11-2

cdr3_aa: AISETRRQTGGTDTQY
cdr3_length: 16
v_call: TRBV10-3

cdr3_aa: ASSRDRGEITEAF
cdr3_length: 13
v_call: TRBV4-1

cdr3_aa: ASSYSFGRHLMGTEAF
cdr3_length: 16
v_call: TRBV6-5

cdr3_aa: ATESSGSTTDTQY
cdr3_length: 13
v_call: TRBV10-3

cdr3_aa: ASSPMPLADTQY
cdr3_length: 12
v_call: TRBV18

cdr3_aa: ASSSQHRGNTEAF
cdr3_length: 13
v_call: TRBV6-5

cdr3_aa: ASSSPFRFVRNEQF
cdr3_length: 14
v_call: TRBV12-3/TRBV12-4

cdr3_aa: ASTSGAHDNEQF
cdr3_length: 12
v_call: TRBV5-1

cdr3_aa: ASSLEKREGKTDTQY
cdr3_length: 15
v_call: TRBV5-1

cdr3_aa: ASSLPGQGDTEAF
cdr3_length: 13
v_call: TRBV7-9

cdr3_aa: ASSWGTSNTGELF
cdr3_length: 13
v_call: TRBV5-5

cdr3_aa: ASSSGTSAREQY
cdr3_length: 12
v_call: TRBV28

cdr3_aa: SATGLVNEQY
cdr3_length: 10
v_call: TRBV20-1

cdr3_aa: ASSVGGTGFGNTEAF
cdr3_length: 15
v_call: TRBV9

cdr3_aa: SVTSGGHNEQF
cdr3_length: 11
v_call: TRBV29-1

cdr3_aa: ASSPGSGETQY
cdr3_length: 11
v_call: TRBV12-3/TRBV12-4

cdr3_aa: ASRHPPGTSGRSVTGELF
cdr3_length: 18
v_call: TRBV5-1

cdr3_aa: ASSKGEVTEAF
cdr3_length: 11
v_call: TRBV5-1

cdr3_aa: AISAGAGEKLF
cdr3_length: 11
v_call: TRBV10-3

cdr3_aa: ASSVGLSSGGQETQY
cdr3_length: 15
v_call: TRBV12-3/TRBV12-4